One TCR beta chain is described in this entry. This sample is drawn from a study of blood T cell repertoires in COVID-19. This CDR3 region has 16 residues. The V end was cut by 3 bases, the J end by 4 bases, with 17 bases between. Germline CDR1 is MDHEN and CDR2 is SYDVKM. Authors' analysis steps: Reference gene primer amplification gave nucleated cell count estimates. Generated by immunoSEQ multiplex PCR, the TCRdb table keeps only in-frame clones and is missing some. V and J calls and clone size follow that table, whereas D and trimming were derived from the DNA. The sample shows 120,000 or so clones, around four fifths of them seen only once.

The gene calls are TRBV28 and TRBJ2-3; a weak D match, TRBD2 (5 bases). The TCR was taken from a human donor in a cohort sampled during active COVID-19. The specimen was peripheral blood. The CDR3 here is CASSFGRDAPPDTQYF. In DNA, the CDR3 is TGTGCCAGCAGTTTTGGACGGGATGCTCCTCCAGATACGCAGTATTTT.